This TCR beta chain was sequenced during a study of cytomegalovirus exposure and HLA in healthy donors (dated by TCRdb to 2016 to 2017). Context from the whole study: An earlier analysis of several hundred of the donors reported about 250 Gb of sequence data and 117 million unique TCR beta sequences from roughly 180 million T cells. Every discovery cohort repertoire had been produced on one sequencing platform. Across 398 genotyped donors of the cohort, an average of approximately 220,000 unique TCR beta nucleotide sequences per donor were sequenced, and 15% to 20% of those sequences were non-productive. A separate validation cohort of 90 to 150 different subjects was used in addition to the approximately 670-subject first cohort. Rather than drawing on any new phenotypic data, the later analysis identified candidate immune exposures from TCR beta sequences and the way those sequences occurred across donors. Approximately 330 gigabases of sequencing data and around 80 million unique TCR sequences made up an early release that covered 500 to 650 HLA-typed donors. Roughly 5 DR-DQ haplotypes were handled as single units for association and clustering because linkage in the cohort was strong. The study was designed to test whether signatures of past pathogen exposure could be identified by cataloging public T cell receptors. In a later genetic analysis, genome-wide SNP genotypes for about 65% of the 666 donors were used, and that subset was treated as a discovery cohort. To predict cytomegalovirus infection status, the study brought together high-throughput TCR immunosequencing, statistical association of individual TCRs with disease status, and machine learning. Typing coverage varied by locus: roughly 620-630 donors for A, B, C, DRB1 and DQB1; around 560 for DQA1; about 590 for DPA1; around 490 for DPB1. Both class I and class II loci were covered by HLA typing, at four-digit resolution. Of the 300 to 500 genotyped donors, less than 85% were placed in the genetic ancestry cluster associated with self-reported Caucasian donors. The T cell repertoires of about 700 subjects were profiled by immunosequencing and related to cytomegalovirus serostatus. A later analysis re-analyzed previously published TCR beta repertoires from roughly 630 donors and added high-resolution HLA genotyping to study TCR occurrence patterns. An earlier analysis of roughly 580 of the donors used high-throughput TCR beta sequencing to judge whether each TCR beta V gene segment behaved as functional or pseudogenic. Alongside the repertoire data, information on donor age, sex, ethnicity and CMV serostatus was compiled. Study-wide findings and limitations: Correlated functional status among segregating V segments might be attributable to linkage disequilibrium, but an unknown experimental factor could not be ruled out. Only TCR beta chains were sequenced in this cohort, and the absence of alpha or paired-chain data limited detectable features. Sequencing depth was assumed to be roughly uniform across donors in the presence/absence analyses, though that assumption may not hold. In a later analysis, most CMV-associated TCR beta chains were found to appear HLA-restricted, with HLA associations seemingly driven largely by CMV exposure. A cluster of highly shared sequence variants was judged likely to represent a technical artifact of the sequencing pipeline. Assigning TCR associations to individual alleles was difficult when HLA alleles, especially DR and DQ, strongly co-occurred. A further reported finding was that TCR beta sequences accurately predicted the HLA-A and HLA-B alleles for most subjects in the first cohort. Across donors, most TCR sequences were observed very rarely, whereas some public TCRs were present in many individuals. Cytomegalovirus status was reported to be diagnosed by the classifier with high specificity and sensitivity in both the original and validation cohorts. A later analysis found that HLA-associated TCR beta chains were more clonally expanded and had lower generation probabilities than equally common non-associated chains. An earlier analysis of some 560 of the donors showed that most TCR beta V segments appeared in productive rearrangements either about 87% or about 30% of the time, which broadly matched IMGT annotations. Because the 87-base-pair reads could not distinguish some IMGT-functional V segments, including TRBV6-2 and TRBV6-3, those segments were excluded. Seventeen rarely observed V segments, including chromosome 9 orphons, were excluded from the earlier analysis of 550 to 700 of the donors because counts were too low. Specific HLA alleles were associated with more than 15,000 TCR beta sequences at a false discovery rate of 0.05 in a later analysis. According to the authors, the approach could potentially be generalized to other disease states and immunological phenotypes. The study gave a list of 150 to 200 TCR beta chains associated with cytomegalovirus. In a later analysis, several top co-occurrence clusters were reported to appear linked to parvovirus B19, influenza, CMV and Epstein-Barr virus. Because HLA typing was unavailable for some donors at each locus, only the typed subset was used in association tests. For the cohort, immune exposure information was limited to CMV serostatus. An association between a missense DCLRE1C variant and V-gene and J-gene trimming of TCR beta chains was found in a later genetic analysis and replicated in an independent cohort. In a later analysis, the rate of TCR association differed among HLA loci, with DRB1 alleles having the most associated TCRs and HLA-C alleles having the fewest. In vitro tests confirmed that a few of the cytomegalovirus-associated TCR beta chains recognize cytomegalovirus antigens. Compared with the approximately 600-donor mean, donors in an Asian-associated ancestry cluster had fewer N-insertions in productive TCRs, according to a later genetic analysis.

In total, fewer than 750 healthy bone marrow donors made up the cohort. At the time of sampling, every cohort member was nominally healthy, though immune exposures that went unrecorded were likely present. The donor tested CMV seronegative and was one of the 352 seronegative cohort members. A peripheral blood sample was provided by each donor, and peripheral blood mononuclear cells were used for TCR beta sequencing. The Qiagen DNeasy Blood Extraction Kit was used to extract genomic DNA from the blood cell samples. As to this clone: It lacks a known antigen. No base quality values were provided; no much bigger clone lies one nucleotide off.

Measured from the cysteine to the phenylalanine, the CDR3 is 13 residues long. Left in the record is the CDR3 DNA by itself, 39 bases read in frame from the first base. CDR1 MGHDK and CDR2 SYGVNS are derived from the germline V gene. The germline V and J ends show losses of 8 bases and 1 base respectively, and no gene match explains 5 bases of the junction. Library preparation employed the immunoSEQ multiplex PCR assay. For the multiplex PCR, a mixture combining 60 forward primers for TCR Vbeta segments and 13 reverse primers for TCR Jbeta segments was used. Amplification of the CDR3 region of rearranged TCR beta genes was performed with a multiplex PCR assay on genomic DNA. On the Illumina HiSeq System, the amplified TCR beta libraries were sequenced as 87-base-pair reads. The authors' analysis ran thus. Across the 500 to 700 repertoires, a later analysis counted about 81 million unique TCR beta chains, roughly 11 million of which were shared by at least two donors. Raw reads were error-corrected and collapsed into unique sequences with a nearest-neighbor algorithm that merged closely related sequences to remove PCR and sequencing errors. Alignment of CDR3 sequences to IMGT reference sequences was used to assign V, D and J gene segments. For a sequence to be retained, a match of at least six nucleotides was required to both a V gene segment and a J gene segment. Rearrangements were classified as productive when the CDR3 lacked stop codons and remained in frame with V and J, and all other rearrangements were classified as non-productive. Following IMGT convention, CDR3 was defined as the stretch from the second conserved V-encoded cysteine to the conserved J-encoded phenylalanine. Sequences without an unambiguous match to a single V gene segment were excluded from the earlier analysis of several hundred of the donors. An earlier analysis of a few hundred of the donors classified V segments as functional when productive rearrangements were above 56.7% and as segregating when the standard deviation between donors was above 5%. A statistical classification framework was developed to diagnose cytomegalovirus status using the catalog of TCR beta chain sequences. In a later analysis, V and J genes were assigned by comparing TCR nucleotide sequences against IMGT/GENE-DB human TR gene sequences. A later analysis assigned CDR3 sequences and most-parsimonious VDJ recombination scenarios with the TCRdist pipeline. A later analysis defined each TCR beta chain by its CDR3 amino acid sequence plus V-gene family, and excluded reads lacking a unique V-gene family. As a way to deal with suspected cross-contamination and a sequencing artifact, a later analysis dropped approximately 570 nucleotide sequences that were highly shared and had low generation probability. For each public chain, a later analysis derived a clonal expansion index from normalized ranks of inferred template counts within each repertoire. A later analysis computed generation probabilities with a VDJ recombination model fitted to out-of-frame rearrangements, and checked the results against IGoR. In a later analysis, hypergeometric tests were used to score TCR-TCR, TCR-HLA and TCR-CMV co-occurrence, with a repertoire-size bias correction applied to TCR pairs. False discovery rates were estimated in a later analysis by permuting HLA or CMV assignments 20 times. In a later analysis, co-occurring TCRs were grouped with DBSCAN, and TCRdist sequence similarity was added when clustering was performed within HLA-allele-positive subsets. Co-occurrence clustering excluded repertoires with fewer than 30,000 or more than 120,000 public chains, plus five with anomalous nucleotide sharing. TCRdb mirrors the immuneACCESS table, restricted to in-frame sequences. Some clones are absent from its copies; in checked studies, under half trace to an unresolved V gene, and the reason for the others is unknown. V, J and clone size reflect that table, while D and trimming were determined from the DNA. Present in this sample are 100,000 to 150,000 clones, roughly 72% of which were seen just once. The top ten clones comprise around 1.8% of the sample.

This sequence was found in a woman aged 50 to 65 in good health and CMV-seronegative. Sequenced sample: PBMCs. The chain couples TRBV25-1 to TRBJ2-7; TRBD1 fits 7 bases in the junction. The nucleotides read TGTGCCAGCGGCGAGGGGGCGTCCTACGAGCAGTACTTC. Its coded protein is CASGEGASYEQYF.